This record covers a single TCR beta chain. What it recognizes is unknown. These data originate in a study of cytomegalovirus exposure and HLA in healthy donors. Study outcomes and limitations: HLA alleles showed associations with some 15,000 TCR beta sequences in a later analysis, at a 0.05 false discovery rate.

The PCR contained 60 Vbeta and 13 Jbeta primers. Profiling relied on immunoSEQ multiplex PCR, and the TCRdb table lists in-frame clones only, not all of them. This listing includes about 58,000 clones. Germline V gene data show CDR1 as SGHRS and CDR2 as YFSETQ. CDR3 size: 16 residues. V was clipped by 2 bases and J by 1 base; unmatched bases: 3. This chain uses TRBV5-1 with TRBJ2-2, with TRBD2 matching over 9 bases. This TCR came from a woman aged 18-35 years in good health and CMV-seronegative. Sequencing input: PBMCs. CDR3 DNA sequence: TGCGCCAGCAGCTTTCAAGCGGGAGGGAACACCGGGGAGCTGTTTTTT. The encoded protein is CASSFQAGGNTGELFF.